Following are 20 T cell receptor beta chains from one sample sequenced in a study of T cell responses to AZD1222 COVID-19 vaccine. The repertoire was sequenced with immunoSEQ multiplex PCR; TCRdb's copy has only in-frame clones and lacks some. The sample records 200,000 or so clones, around 88% being singletons. This sample comprised peripheral blood, obtained on day 0 of AZD1222 vaccination. The receptor set was obtained from an adult in good health.

The V call is TRBV3-1 (or the pseudogene TRBV3-2), the J call TRBJ1-5; the D is unclear. The V gene lost 3 bases and the J gene lost 4 bases, with 4 bases spanning the gap. This CDR3 is built from 12 residues. The germline V gene encodes CDR1 LGHDT and CDR2 YNNKEL (reference sequence). CDR3 in amino acids: CASSHGNQPQHF. As DNA, the CDR3 is TGTGCCAGCAGCCACGGGAATCAGCCCCAGCATTTT.

The chain uses TRBV5-5 and TRBJ2-7; TRBD1 matches 9 bases. Trimming removed 3 bases from V and 2 bases from J; junction bases left unmatched: 15. Germline V CDR1 and CDR2: SGHKS, YYEKEE (reference sequence). This CDR3 is 18 amino acids long. CDR3 sequence: CASSSGQGTRMLPYEQYF. The CDR3 DNA follows: TGTGCCAGCAGCTCCGGACAGGGGACGCGCATGCTTCCCTACGAGCAGTACTTC.

This clone was counted a single time. The gene calls are TRBV9 and TRBJ2-2, with D hard to call. The ends were cut back, 0 bases at V and 5 bases at J, with 5 bases in the middle. Germline lookup yields CDR1 SGDLS and CDR2 YYNGEE. There are 13 residues in the CDR3. CDR3 in amino acids: CASSVVETGELFF. The CDR3 DNA reads TGTGCCAGCAGCGTAGTGGAAACCGGGGAGCTGTTTTTT.

The chain couples TRBV11-2 to TRBJ2-1; D is unclear. V lost 6 bases to trimming and J lost 9 bases, with 12 bases between them. Germline CDR1 and CDR2: SGHAT and FQNNGV. CDR3 length equals 12 residues. CDR3 nucleotides: TGTGCCAGCAGTTTGACCCATCCTGAGCAGTTCTTC. The encoded protein is CASSLTHPEQFF.

The chain links TRBV28 to TRBJ2-1; 9 bases fit TRBD2. This CDR3 has 15 residues. With V trimmed by 5 bases and J by 2 bases, 4 bases remained unmatched. Germline V gives CDR1 MDHEN, CDR2 SYDVKM. The CDR3 DNA is TGTGCCAGCAGTCTAGCGGGGACACCCTACAATGAGCAGTTCTTC. Translation gives CASSLAGTPYNEQFF.

This chain connects TRBV15 to TRBJ2-1; TRBD2 aligns across 12 bases. This CDR3 is built from 17 residues. After removal of 0 bases from V and 1 base from J, the junction contained 1 base not matched to a gene. Looked up from germline, CDR1 is LNHNV and CDR2 is YYDKDF (reference sequence). This CDR3 is CATSRELAGGSYNEQFF. CDR3 coding DNA: TGTGCCACCAGCAGAGAACTAGCGGGGGGTTCCTACAATGAGCAGTTCTTC.

The chain carries TRBV3-1 (or the pseudogene TRBV3-2) and TRBJ1-2, with D hard to call. V was pared by 0 bases and J by 4 bases, with 9 bases between. There are 14 residues in the CDR3. Germline V gene sequence: CDR1 LGHDT, CDR2 YNNKEL (reference sequence). CDR3 nucleotide sequence: TGTGCCAGCAGCCAAGAGACCCGAACCTATGGCTACACCTTC. Its translation: CASSQETRTYGYTF.

The rearrangement joins TRBV2 to TRBJ2-3; D not certain. V lost 2 bases to trimming and J lost 3 bases, with 15 bases between them. Germline CDR1 is SNHLY and CDR2 is FYNNEI. The CDR3 spans 16 residues. CDR3 coding DNA: TGTGCCAGCAGTGAAACGGCCCCCGGTGGGACAGATACGCAGTATTTT. It yields the protein CASSETAPGGTDTQYF.

Notes on this clone: The junction departs from the called germline gene at one end, perhaps through a read error. The gene calls are TRBV15 and TRBJ1-5; 7 bases fit TRBD1. This CDR3 contains 16 residues. Looked up from germline, CDR1 is LNHNV and CDR2 is YYDKDF (reference sequence). The CDR3 region is CATSRDFLRSGQDLSF. The CDR3 DNA reads as TGTGCCACCAGCAGAGATTTCCTTAGGTCAGGACAGGACCTAAGTTTT.

V gene TRBV3-1 (or the pseudogene TRBV3-2) combines with J gene TRBJ2-7, with D uncertain. V was trimmed by 0 bases and J by 3 bases, leaving 12 bases between them. In germline, CDR1 is LGHDT, CDR2 YNNKEL (reference sequence). This CDR3 is built from 15 residues. The CDR3 DNA follows: TGTGCCAGCAGCCAAGACACCCGGGTGGACTACGAGCAGTACTTC. Protein: CASSQDTRVDYEQYF.

This rearrangement joins TRBV27 to TRBJ2-3, with D unresolved. V dropped 5 bases and J dropped 1 base, with 4 bases sitting between them. Germline V gene lookup returns CDR1 MNHEY and CDR2 SMNVEV (reference sequence). This CDR3 has 12 residues. CDR3 coding DNA: TGTGCCAGCAGTCATCGCACAGATACGCAGTATTTT. Residues: CASSHRTDTQYF.

The chain couples TRBV28 to TRBJ2-7, with TRBD2 matching 9 bases. The CDR3 extends over 17 amino acids. After removal of 4 bases from V and 0 bases from J, the junction contained 10 bases not matched to a gene. Germline CDR1 is MDHEN and CDR2 is SYDVKM. The CDR3 coding sequence is TGTGCCAGCAGTTCCCCCGCGGGGGGGGCACTCTCCTACGAGCAGTACTTC. Translating gives CASSSPAGGALSYEQYF.

J is TRBJ1-1 and V is TRBV29-1, with D unresolved. There are 11 residues in the CDR3. The V and J ends lost 7 bases and 8 bases respectively, with 14 bases between them. Germline V CDR1 and CDR2: SQVTM, ANQGSEA. This CDR3 reads CSAGQTEEAFF. The CDR3 DNA reads as TGCAGCGCCGGGCAGACGGAAGAAGCTTTCTTT.

This clone was seen a single time. This chain joins TRBV28 and TRBJ1-4; perhaps TRBD1 as D (6 bases). CDR1 MDHEN and CDR2 SYDVKM come from the germline V gene. Trimming pared 6 bases from V and 1 base from J, leaving 9 bases between. This CDR3 is built from 14 residues. The CDR3 region has the DNA TGTGCCAGCAGACTACAGGGAACTAATGAAAAACTGTTTTTT. Translation gives CASRLQGTNEKLFF.

V usage is TRBV5-1 and J usage is TRBJ1-4; tentatively, D is TRBD1 (6 bases). V was shortened by 6 bases and J by 8 bases, with 14 bases between the two germline ends. This CDR3 has 13 residues. CDR1 and CDR2 from the germline V gene are SGHRS and YFSETQ. The CDR3 protein is CASKTQGSEKLFF. CDR3 DNA sequence: TGCGCCAGCAAAACACAGGGTTCCGAAAAACTGTTTTTT.

This chain uses TRBV7-2 with TRBJ1-5; the D gene is possibly TRBD1 (6 bases). V lost 3 bases and J lost 7, with 10 bases in between. This CDR3 is built from 13 residues. CDR1 and CDR2 from the germline V gene are SGHTA and FQGNSA. CDR3 amino acids: CASSLNRDQPQHF. DNA of the CDR3: TGTGCCAGCAGCTTGAACAGGGACCAGCCCCAGCATTTT.

The gene calls are TRBV19 and TRBJ2-5, with D uncertain. V was pared by 2 bases and J by 0 bases, with 10 bases between. The CDR3 extends over 15 amino acids. Germline CDR1 LNHDA, CDR2 SQIVND (reference sequence). In nucleotides, the CDR3 is TGTGCCAGTAGTATACGATCTTGGTACCAAGAGACCCAGTACTTC. This codes for CASSIRSWYQETQYF.

The chain combines TRBV7-9 with TRBJ2-4; 7 nucleotides line up with TRBD1. The germline CDR1 and CDR2 sequences are SEHNR and FQNEAQ (reference sequence). Germline trimming cut 0 bases from V and 6 bases from J; bases unmatched to any gene: 2. CDR3 length equals 14 residues. CDR3 nucleotide sequence: TGTGCCAGCAGCTTAGCGGGACAGAGAAACATTCAGTACTTC. The encoded protein is CASSLAGQRNIQYF. Looking up the rest from reference TRBV7-9 and TRBJ2-4 gives the full variable domain: DTGVSQNPRHKITKRGQNVTFRCDPISEHNRLYWYRQTLGQGPEFLTYFQNEAQLEKSRLLSDRFSAERPKGSFSTLEIQRTEQGDSAMYLCASSLAGQRNIQYFGAGTRLSVL.

V is TRBV11-2 and J is TRBJ2-7; D is unclear. The CDR3 totals 13 residues. Germline V CDR1 and CDR2: SGHAT, FQNNGV. Trimming removed 1 base from V and 6 bases from J, with 10 bases in between. CDR3 nucleotides: TGTGCCAGCAGCTTAGGGGTAGATCGCGAGCAGTACTTC. As protein: CASSLGVDREQYF.

This clone was counted a single time. The chain uses TRBV7-6 and TRBJ2-2; 8 positions match TRBD2. The CDR3 has 13 residues. V lost 3 bases, J lost 6 bases, and 0 bases stayed unmatched. Germline CDR1 is SGHVS and CDR2 is FNYEAQ. CDR3 DNA sequence: TGTGCCAGCAGCTTCGGGGGGGCCGGGGAGCTGTTTTTT. This gives the protein CASSFGGAGELFF.